This record looks at one T cell receptor (beta chain) sequence and its context. The sample is drawn from a study of blood T cell repertoires in COVID-19. At the level of the study: Sites in the United States, Italy and Spain provided acute and convalescent COVID-19 samples. PBMCs, B-cell-depleted T cells, or T cells provided the cDNA or gDNA that made up the material.

Authors' methods: The assay estimated nucleated cells by amplifying reference gene primers. The method was immunoSEQ multiplex PCR; TCRdb's version includes in-frame clones alone and lacks a portion of them. That table is the source of V, J and clone size, and D and trimming were worked out from the DNA. In the table there are about 83,000 clones, roughly 80% of which are singletons. V dropped 5 bases and J dropped 6 bases, with 7 bases sitting between them. The CDR3 covers 11 residues. The sample consisted of peripheral blood. The clonotype was recovered from a woman over 75 with acute or convalescent COVID-19. V usage is TRBV12-3 or TRBV12-4 and J usage is TRBJ1-2, with D possibly matching TRBD1 (5 bases). CDR3 DNA: TGTGCCAGCAGTCTCAGGGATGGCTACACCTTC. Translated, it gives CASSLRDGYTF.